The entry below describes one TCR beta chain. Its antigen remains unidentified. These data come from a study of early T cells in non-severe SARS-CoV-2 infection. The wider study: Bulk RNA taken from unsorted whole blood was sequenced, leaving chains unpaired.

General study results and limits: Private and CD4 specificities were missed by VDJdb matching, skewed to anti-spike CD8.

CDR1 and CDR2 (germline): SGHTA, FQGNSA. The CDR3 consists of 19 residues. The trim removed 4 bases at V and 3 bases at J, leaving 20 bases unmatched. Unique molecular identifier tags were affixed to discrete cDNA molecules. TCRdb re-called the 5' RACE reads through MiXCR, storing one row per CDR3 protein. The data contain 90,000 or so distinct CDR3 sequences, under 15% of them singletons. This receptor was identified in an adult who was a healthcare worker with PCR-confirmed SARS-CoV-2 infection or an uninfected control (not recorded which). The sequencing sample was made of whole blood. The chain carries TRBV7-2 and TRBJ2-7; the match to TRBD2 covers 8 bases. In DNA form, the CDR3 reads TGTGCCAGCAGCTATCGGGAGCGGGAGAGGGACGGGACGTACTACGAGCAGTACTTC. This translates into CASSYRERERDGTYYEQYF.